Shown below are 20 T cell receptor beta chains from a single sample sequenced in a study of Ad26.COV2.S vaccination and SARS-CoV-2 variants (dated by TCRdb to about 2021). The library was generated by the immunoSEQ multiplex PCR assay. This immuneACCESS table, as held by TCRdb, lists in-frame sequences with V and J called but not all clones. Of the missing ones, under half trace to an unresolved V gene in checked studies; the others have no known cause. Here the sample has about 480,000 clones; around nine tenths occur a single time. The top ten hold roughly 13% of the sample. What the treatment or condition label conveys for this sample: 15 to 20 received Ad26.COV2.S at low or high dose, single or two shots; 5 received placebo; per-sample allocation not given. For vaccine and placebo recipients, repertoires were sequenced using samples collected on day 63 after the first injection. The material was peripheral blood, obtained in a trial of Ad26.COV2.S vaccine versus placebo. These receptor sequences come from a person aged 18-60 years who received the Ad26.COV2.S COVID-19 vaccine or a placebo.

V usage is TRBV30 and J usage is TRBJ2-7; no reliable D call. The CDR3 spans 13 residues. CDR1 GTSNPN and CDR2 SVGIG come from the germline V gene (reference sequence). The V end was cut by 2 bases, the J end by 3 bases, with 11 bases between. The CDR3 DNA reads TGTGCCTGGAGTCCCCTGACGCTCTACGAGCAGTACTTC. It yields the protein CAWSPLTLYEQYF.

CDR3: CSVGSAYYTDTQYF. The CDR3 coding sequence is TGCAGCGTTGGTTCTGCGTATTACACAGATACGCAGTATTTT. The chain carries TRBV29-1 and TRBJ2-3; D unresolved. The CDR3 consists of 14 residues. Germline-derived CDR1 and CDR2 are SQVTM and ANQGSEA. Between the trimmed V and J ends, which lost 4 bases and 2 bases, there was a span of 13 bases.

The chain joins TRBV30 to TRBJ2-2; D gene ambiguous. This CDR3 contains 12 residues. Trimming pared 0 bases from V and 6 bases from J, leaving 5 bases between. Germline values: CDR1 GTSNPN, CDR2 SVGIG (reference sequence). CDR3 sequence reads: CAWSVRAGELFF. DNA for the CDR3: TGTGCCTGGAGTGTAAGAGCCGGGGAGCTGTTTTTT. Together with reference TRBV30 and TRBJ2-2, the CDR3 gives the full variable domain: SQTIHQWPATLVQPVGSPLSLECTVEGTSNPNLYWYRQAAGRGLQLLFYSVGIGQISSEVPQNLSASRPQDRQFILSSKKLLLSDSGFYLCAWSVRAGELFFGEGSRLTVL.

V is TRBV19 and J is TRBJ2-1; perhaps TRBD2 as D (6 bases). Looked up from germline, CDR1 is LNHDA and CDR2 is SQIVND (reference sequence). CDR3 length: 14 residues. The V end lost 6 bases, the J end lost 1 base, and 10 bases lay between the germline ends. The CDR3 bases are TGTGCCAGTAGGGAGGGCCCGTCCTACAATGAGCAGTTCTTC. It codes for CASREGPSYNEQFF.

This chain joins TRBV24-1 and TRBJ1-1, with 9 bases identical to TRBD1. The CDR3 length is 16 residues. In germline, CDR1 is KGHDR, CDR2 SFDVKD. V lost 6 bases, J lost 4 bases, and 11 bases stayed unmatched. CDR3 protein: CATSTNTGGRGTEAFF. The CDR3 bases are TGTGCCACCAGTACCAATACAGGGGGCCGGGGCACTGAAGCTTTCTTT.

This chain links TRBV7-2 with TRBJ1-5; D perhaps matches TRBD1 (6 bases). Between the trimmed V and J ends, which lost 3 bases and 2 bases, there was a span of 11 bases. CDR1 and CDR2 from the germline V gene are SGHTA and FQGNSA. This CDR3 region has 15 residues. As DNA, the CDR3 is TGTGCCAGCAGCTTGCGGGGGCGAGGCAATCAGCCCCAGCATTTT. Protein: CASSLRGRGNQPQHF.

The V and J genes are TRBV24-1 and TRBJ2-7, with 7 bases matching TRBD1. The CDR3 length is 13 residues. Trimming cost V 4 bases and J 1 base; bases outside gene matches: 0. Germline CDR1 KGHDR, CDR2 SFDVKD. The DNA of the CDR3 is TGTGCCACCAGTGAACAGGGGTCCTACGAGCAGTACTTC. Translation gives CATSEQGSYEQYF.

CDR3 in DNA: TGCGCCAGCAGCCCCGGTGGCAGTTTTTCTGGGGCCAACGTCCTGACTTTC. This sequence encodes CASSPGGSFSGANVLTF. This chain links TRBV5-1 with TRBJ2-6; D gene unclear. This CDR3 contains 17 residues. Germline loops: CDR1 SGHRS, CDR2 YFSETQ. V lost 4 bases to trimming and J lost 1 base, with 15 bases between them.

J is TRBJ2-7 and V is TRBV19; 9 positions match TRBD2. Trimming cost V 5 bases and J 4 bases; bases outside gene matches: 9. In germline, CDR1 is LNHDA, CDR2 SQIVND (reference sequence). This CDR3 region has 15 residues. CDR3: CASSSIAGELYEQYF. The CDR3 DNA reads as TGTGCCAGTAGTTCAATAGCGGGAGAGCTGTACGAGCAGTACTTC.

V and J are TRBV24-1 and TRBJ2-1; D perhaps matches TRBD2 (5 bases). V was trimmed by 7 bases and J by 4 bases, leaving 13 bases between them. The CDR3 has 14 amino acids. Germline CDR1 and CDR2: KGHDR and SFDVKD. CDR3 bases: TGTGCCACCAGGGACTCGTCACTTTACAATGAGCAGTTCTTC. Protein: CATRDSSLYNEQFF.

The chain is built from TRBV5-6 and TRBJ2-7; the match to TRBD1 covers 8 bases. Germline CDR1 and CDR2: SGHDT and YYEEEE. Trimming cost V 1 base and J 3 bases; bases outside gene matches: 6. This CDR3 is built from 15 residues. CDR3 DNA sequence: TGTGCCAGCAGCTTGTCCGGGACAGGTATCTACGAGCAGTACTTC. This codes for CASSLSGTGIYEQYF.

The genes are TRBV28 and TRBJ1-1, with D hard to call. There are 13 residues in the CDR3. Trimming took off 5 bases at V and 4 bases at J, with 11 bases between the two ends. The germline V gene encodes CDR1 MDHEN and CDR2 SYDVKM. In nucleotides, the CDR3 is TGTGCCAGCAGTCGGGAATGGGGCACTGAAGCTTTCTTT. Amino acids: CASSREWGTEAFF.

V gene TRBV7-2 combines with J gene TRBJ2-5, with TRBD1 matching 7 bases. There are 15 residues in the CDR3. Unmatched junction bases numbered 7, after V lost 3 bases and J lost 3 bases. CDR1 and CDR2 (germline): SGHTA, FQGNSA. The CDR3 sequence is CASSFTGVGKETQYF. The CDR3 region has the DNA TGTGCCAGCAGCTTCACAGGGGTGGGAAAAGAGACCCAGTACTTC.

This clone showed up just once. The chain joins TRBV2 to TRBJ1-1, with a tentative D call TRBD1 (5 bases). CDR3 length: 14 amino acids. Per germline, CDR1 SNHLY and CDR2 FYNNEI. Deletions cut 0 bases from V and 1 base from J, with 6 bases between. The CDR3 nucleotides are TGTGCCAGCAGTGAAGCAACAGGGAACACTGAAGCTTTCTTT. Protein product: CASSEATGNTEAFF.

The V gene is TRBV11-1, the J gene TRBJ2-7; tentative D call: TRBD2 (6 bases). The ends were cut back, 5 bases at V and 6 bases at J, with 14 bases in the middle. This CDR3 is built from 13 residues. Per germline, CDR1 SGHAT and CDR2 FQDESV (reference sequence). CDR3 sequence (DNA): TGTGCCAGCAGCACAAGGCCCGGGGGCGAGCAGTACTTC. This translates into CASSTRPGGEQYF.

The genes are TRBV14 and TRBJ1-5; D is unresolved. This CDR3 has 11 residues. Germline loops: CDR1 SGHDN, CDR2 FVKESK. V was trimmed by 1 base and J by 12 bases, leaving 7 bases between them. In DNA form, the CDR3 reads TGTGCCAGCAGCCAAGGCGGCCGCCAGCATTTT. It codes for CASSQGGRQHF.

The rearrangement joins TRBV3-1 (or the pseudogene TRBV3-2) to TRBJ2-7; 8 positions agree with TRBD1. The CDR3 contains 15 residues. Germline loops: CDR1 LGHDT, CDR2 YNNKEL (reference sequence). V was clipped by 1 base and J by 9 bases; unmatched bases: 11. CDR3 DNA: TGTGCCAGCAGCCAAGTGTTCAGGGGGCCATCCGGGCAGTACTTC. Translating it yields CASSQVFRGPSGQYF.

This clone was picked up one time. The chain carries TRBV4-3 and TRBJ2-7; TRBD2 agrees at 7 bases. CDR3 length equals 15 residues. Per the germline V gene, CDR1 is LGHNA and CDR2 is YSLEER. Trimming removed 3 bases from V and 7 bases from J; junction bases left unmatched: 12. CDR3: CASSQRLPPSGEQYF. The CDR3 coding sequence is TGCGCCAGCAGCCAGAGACTACCCCCTAGCGGAGAGCAGTACTTC.

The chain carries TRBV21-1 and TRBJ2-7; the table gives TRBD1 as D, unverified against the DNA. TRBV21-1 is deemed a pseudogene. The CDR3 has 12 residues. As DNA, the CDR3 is TGTGCCAGCAGCGGGACAACCTACGAGCAGTACTTC. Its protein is CASSGTTYEQYF.

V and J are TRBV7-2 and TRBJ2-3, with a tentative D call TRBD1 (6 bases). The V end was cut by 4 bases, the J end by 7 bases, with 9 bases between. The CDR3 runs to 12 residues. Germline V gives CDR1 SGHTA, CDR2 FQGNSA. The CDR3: CASSSTGHTQYF. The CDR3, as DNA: TGTGCCAGCAGCTCGACAGGTCATACGCAGTATTTT.